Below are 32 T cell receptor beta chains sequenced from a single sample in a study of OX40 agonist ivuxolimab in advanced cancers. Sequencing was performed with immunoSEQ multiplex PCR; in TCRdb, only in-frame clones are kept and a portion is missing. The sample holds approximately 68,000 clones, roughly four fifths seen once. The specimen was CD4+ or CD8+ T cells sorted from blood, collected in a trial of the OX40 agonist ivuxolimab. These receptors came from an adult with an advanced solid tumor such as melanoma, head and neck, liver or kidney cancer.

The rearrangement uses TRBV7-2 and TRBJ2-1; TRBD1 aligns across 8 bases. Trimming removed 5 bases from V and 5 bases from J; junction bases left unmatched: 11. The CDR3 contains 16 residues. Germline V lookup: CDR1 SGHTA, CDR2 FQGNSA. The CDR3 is CASSRGTGVVHNEQFF. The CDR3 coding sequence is TGTGCCAGCAGCCGCGGGACAGGCGTCGTTCACAATGAGCAGTTCTTC.

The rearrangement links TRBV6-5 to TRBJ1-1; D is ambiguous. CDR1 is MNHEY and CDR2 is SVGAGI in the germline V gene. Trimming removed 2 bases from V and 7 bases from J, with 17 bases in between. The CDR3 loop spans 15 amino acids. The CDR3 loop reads CASSYPALVGGEAFF. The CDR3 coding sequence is TGTGCCAGCAGTTACCCGGCGCTTGTGGGTGGTGAAGCTTTCTTT.

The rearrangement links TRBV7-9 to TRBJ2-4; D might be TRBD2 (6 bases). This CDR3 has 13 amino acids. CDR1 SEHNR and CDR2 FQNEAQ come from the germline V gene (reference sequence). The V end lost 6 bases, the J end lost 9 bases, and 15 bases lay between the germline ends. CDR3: CASSPRRESIQYF. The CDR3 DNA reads TGTGCCAGCAGTCCACGGAGGGAGAGCATTCAGTACTTC.

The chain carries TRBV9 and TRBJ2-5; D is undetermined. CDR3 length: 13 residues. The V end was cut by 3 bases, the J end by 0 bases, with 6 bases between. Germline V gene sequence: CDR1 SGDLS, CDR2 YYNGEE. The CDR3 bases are TGTGCCAGCAGCGGTGGGTACCAAGAGACCCAGTACTTC. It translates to CASSGGYQETQYF.

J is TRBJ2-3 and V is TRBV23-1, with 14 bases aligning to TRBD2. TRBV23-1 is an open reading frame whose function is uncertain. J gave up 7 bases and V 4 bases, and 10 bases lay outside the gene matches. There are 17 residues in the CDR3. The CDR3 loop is CASSRPPTSGGANTQYF. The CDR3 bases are TGCGCCAGCAGTCGACCCCCGACTAGCGGGGGGGCCAATACGCAGTATTTT.

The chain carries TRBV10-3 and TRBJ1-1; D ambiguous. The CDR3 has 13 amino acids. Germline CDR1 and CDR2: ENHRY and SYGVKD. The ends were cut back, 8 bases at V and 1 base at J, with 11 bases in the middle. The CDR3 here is CAIGGDQNTEAFF. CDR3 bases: TGTGCCATCGGTGGGGATCAGAACACTGAAGCTTTCTTT.

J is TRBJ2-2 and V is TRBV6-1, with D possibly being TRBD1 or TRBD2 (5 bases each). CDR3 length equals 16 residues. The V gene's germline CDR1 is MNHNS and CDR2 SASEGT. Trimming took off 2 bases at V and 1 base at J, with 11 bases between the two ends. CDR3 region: CASSEIGAVNTGELFF. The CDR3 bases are TGTGCCAGCAGTGAAATCGGGGCGGTGAACACCGGGGAGCTGTTTTTT.

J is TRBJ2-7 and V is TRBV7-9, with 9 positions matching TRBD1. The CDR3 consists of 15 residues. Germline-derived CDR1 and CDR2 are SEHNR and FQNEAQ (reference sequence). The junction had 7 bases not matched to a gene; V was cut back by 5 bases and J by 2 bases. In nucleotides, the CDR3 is TGTGCCAGCAGCCACGACAGGGGGGACGCCTACGAGCAGTACTTC. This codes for CASSHDRGDAYEQYF.

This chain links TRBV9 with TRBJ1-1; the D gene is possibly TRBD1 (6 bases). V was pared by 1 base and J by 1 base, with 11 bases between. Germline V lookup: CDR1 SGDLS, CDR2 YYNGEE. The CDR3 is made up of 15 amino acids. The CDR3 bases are TGTGCCAGCAGCGTATACGGGGGGCCGAACACTGAAGCTTTCTTT. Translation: CASSVYGGPNTEAFF.

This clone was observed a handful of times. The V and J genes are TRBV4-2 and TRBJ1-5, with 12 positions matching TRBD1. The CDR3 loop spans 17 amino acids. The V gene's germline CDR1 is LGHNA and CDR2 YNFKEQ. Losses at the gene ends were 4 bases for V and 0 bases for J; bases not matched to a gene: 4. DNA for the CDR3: TGTGCCAGCAGCCGAGGGACAGGGGGCGATAGCAATCAGCCCCAGCATTTT. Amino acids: CASSRGTGGDSNQPQHF.

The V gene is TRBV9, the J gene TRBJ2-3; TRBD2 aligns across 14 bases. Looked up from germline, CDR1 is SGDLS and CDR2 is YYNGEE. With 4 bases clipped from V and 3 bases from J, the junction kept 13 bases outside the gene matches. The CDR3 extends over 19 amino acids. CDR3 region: CASSHPGTSGSSRTDTQYF. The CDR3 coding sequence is TGTGCCAGCAGCCACCCCGGGACTAGCGGGAGTTCTCGTACAGATACGCAGTATTTT. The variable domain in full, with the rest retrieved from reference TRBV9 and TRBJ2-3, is DSGVTQTPKHLITATGQRVTLRCSPRSGDLSVYWYQQSLDQGLQFLIQYYNGEERAKGNILERFSAQQFPDLHSELNLSSLELGDSALYFCASSHPGTSGSSRTDTQYFGPGTRLTVL.

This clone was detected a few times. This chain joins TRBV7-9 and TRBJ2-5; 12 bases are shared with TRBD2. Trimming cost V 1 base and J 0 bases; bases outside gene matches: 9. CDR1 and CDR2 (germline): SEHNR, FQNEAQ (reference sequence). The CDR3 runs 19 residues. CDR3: CASSLGLGTSGPNQETQYF. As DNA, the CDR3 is TGTGCCAGCAGCTTAGGTTTAGGGACTAGCGGGCCTAACCAAGAGACCCAGTACTTC. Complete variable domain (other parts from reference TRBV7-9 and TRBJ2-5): DTGVSQNPRHKITKRGQNVTFRCDPISEHNRLYWYRQTLGQGPEFLTYFQNEAQLEKSRLLSDRFSAERPKGSFSTLEIQRTEQGDSAMYLCASSLGLGTSGPNQETQYFGPGTRLLVL.

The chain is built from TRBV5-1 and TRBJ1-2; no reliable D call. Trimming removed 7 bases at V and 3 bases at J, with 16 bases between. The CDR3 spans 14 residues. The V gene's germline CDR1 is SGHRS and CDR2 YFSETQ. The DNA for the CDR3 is TGCGCCAGCGCTTACGCGGGGAAGGACTATGGCTACACCTTC. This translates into CASAYAGKDYGYTF.

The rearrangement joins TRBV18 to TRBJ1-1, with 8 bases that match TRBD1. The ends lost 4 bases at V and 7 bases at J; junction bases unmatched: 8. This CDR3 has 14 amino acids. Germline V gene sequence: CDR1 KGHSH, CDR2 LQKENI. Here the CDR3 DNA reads TGTGCCAGCTCACGAAAGGGACAGGTACTTGAAGCTTTCTTT. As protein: CASSRKGQVLEAFF. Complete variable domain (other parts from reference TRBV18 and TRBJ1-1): NAGVMQNPRHLVRRRGQEARLRCSPMKGHSHVYWYRQLPEEGLKFMVYLQKENIIDESGMPKERFSAEFPKEGPSILRIQQVVRGDSAAYFCASSRKGQVLEAFFGQGTRLTVV.

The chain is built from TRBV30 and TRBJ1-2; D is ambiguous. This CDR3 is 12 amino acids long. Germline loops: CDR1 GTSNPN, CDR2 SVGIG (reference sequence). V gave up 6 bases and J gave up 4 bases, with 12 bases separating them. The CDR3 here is CACTKGIYGYTF. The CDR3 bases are TGTGCCTGTACTAAGGGAATCTATGGCTACACCTTC.

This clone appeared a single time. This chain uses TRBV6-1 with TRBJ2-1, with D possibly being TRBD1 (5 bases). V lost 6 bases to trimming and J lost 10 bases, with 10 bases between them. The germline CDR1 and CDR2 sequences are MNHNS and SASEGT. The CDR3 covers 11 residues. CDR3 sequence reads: CASRANREQFF. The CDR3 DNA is TGTGCCAGCAGGGCTAACAGGGAGCAGTTCTTC.

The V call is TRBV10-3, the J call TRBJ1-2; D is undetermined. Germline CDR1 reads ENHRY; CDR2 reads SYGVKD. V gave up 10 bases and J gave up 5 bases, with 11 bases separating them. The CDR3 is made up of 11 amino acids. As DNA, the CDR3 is TGTGCCACCTCAGGCGGGTATGGCTACACCTTC. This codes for CATSGGYGYTF.

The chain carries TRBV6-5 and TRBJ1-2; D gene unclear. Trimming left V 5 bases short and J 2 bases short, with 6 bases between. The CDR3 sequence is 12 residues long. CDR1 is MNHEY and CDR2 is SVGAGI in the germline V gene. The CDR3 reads CASSRGNYGYTF. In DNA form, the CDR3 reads TGTGCCAGCAGTAGAGGGAACTATGGCTACACCTTC.

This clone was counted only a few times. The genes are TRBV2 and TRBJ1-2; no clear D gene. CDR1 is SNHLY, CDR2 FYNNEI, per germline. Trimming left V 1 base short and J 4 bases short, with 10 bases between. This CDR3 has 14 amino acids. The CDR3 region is CASSEGPTGYGYTF. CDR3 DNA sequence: TGTGCCAGCAGTGAAGGTCCCACCGGCTATGGCTACACCTTC.

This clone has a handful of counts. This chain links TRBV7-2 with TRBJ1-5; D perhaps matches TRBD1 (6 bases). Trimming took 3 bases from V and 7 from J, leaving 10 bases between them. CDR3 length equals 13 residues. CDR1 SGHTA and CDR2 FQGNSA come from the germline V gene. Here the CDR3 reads CASSLGARQPQHF. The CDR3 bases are TGTGCCAGCAGCTTGGGGGCTCGGCAGCCCCAGCATTTT.

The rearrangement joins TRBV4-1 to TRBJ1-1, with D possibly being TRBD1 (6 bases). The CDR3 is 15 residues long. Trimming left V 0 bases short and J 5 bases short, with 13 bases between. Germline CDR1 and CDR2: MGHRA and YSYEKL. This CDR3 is CASSQDSARGTEAFF. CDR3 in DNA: TGCGCCAGCAGCCAAGATTCGGCCAGGGGAACTGAAGCTTTCTTT.

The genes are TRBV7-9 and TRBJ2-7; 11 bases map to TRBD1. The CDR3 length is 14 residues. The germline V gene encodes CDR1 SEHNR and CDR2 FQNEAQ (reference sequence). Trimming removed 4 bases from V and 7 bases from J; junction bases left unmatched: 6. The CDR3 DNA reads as TGTGCCAGCAGCTCCCGGGACAGGGGGGTTGAGCAGTACTTC. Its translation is CASSSRDRGVEQYF.

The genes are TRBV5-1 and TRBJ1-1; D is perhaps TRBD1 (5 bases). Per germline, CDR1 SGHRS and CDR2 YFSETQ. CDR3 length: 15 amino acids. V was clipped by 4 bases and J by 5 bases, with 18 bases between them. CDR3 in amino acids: CASSPAGPRATEAFF. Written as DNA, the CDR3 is TGCGCCAGCAGCCCAGCAGGGCCGAGAGCGACTGAAGCTTTCTTT.

The CDR3 bases are TGTGCCAGCAGCCCTCGACAGGGGGATACCACTGAAGCTTTCTTT. This encodes CASSPRQGDTTEAFF. The chain couples TRBV9 to TRBJ1-1, with 9 bases lining up with TRBD1. CDR3 length: 15 residues. J lost 4 bases, V lost 4 bases, and 8 bases had no gene match. Germline lookup yields CDR1 SGDLS and CDR2 YYNGEE.

CDR3: CASSPQSLFTDTQYF. As DNA, the CDR3 is TGTGCCAGCAGTCCGCAGTCCCTTTTCACAGATACGCAGTATTTT. The chain has TRBV27 and TRBJ2-3; no reliable D call. Germline values: CDR1 MNHEY, CDR2 SMNVEV (reference sequence). This CDR3 region has 15 residues. Trimming removed 5 bases at V and 2 bases at J, with 14 bases between.

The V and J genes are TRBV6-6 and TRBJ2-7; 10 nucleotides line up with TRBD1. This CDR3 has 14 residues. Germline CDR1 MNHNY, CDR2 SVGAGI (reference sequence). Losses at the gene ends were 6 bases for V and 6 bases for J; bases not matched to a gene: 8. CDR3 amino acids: CASSEGQGRSEQYV. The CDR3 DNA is TGTGCCAGCAGCGAGGGACAGGGGCGGTCCGAGCAGTACGTC.

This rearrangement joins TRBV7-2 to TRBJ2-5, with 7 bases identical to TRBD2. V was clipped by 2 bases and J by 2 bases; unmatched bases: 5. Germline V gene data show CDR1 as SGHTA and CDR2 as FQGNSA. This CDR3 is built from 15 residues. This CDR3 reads CASSLIGRGQETQYF. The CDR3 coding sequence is TGTGCCAGCAGCTTAATTGGGCGGGGGCAAGAGACCCAGTACTTC.

In DNA, the CDR3 is TGCGCCAGCAGCCTTGGGTCAGGGGAGATAACAGCTTTCTTT. Its translation is CASSLGSGEITAFF. The chain recombines TRBV5-1 with TRBJ1-1; D is perhaps TRBD1 (6 bases). Trimming left V 4 bases short and J 10 bases short, with 20 bases between. There are 14 residues in the CDR3. Germline V gives CDR1 SGHRS, CDR2 YFSETQ.

This chain's CDR3 is CASSPGRWEAYNEQFF. For the CDR3, the DNA is TGTGCCAGCAGCCCCGGCCGGTGGGAGGCCTACAATGAGCAGTTCTTC. J is TRBJ2-1 and V is TRBV7-2, with a possible D match to TRBD2 (6 bases). CDR3 size: 16 residues. Germline assignment: CDR1 SGHTA and CDR2 FQGNSA. Deletions cut 5 bases from V and 2 bases from J, with 16 bases between.

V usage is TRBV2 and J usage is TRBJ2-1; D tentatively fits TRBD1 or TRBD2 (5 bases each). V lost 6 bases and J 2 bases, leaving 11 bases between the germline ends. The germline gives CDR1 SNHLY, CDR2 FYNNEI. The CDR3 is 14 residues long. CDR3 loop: CASRGPAAYNEQFF. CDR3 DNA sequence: TGTGCCAGCAGGGGACCCGCGGCCTACAATGAGCAGTTCTTC.

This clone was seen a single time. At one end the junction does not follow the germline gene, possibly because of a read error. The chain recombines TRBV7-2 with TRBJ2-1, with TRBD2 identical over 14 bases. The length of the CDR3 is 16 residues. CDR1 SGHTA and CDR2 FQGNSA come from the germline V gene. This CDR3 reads CASSQDPGTSGGPAVF. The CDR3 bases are TGTGCCAGCAGCCAGGACCCCGGGACTAGCGGGGGCCCGGCGGTCTTC.

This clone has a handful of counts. As DNA, the CDR3 is TGTGCCAGCAGCCAAGATATGGCTAGCGCGGGCAATGAGCAGTTCTTC. The encoded protein is CASSQDMASAGNEQFF. V gene TRBV14 combines with J gene TRBJ2-1, with D maybe TRBD2 (6 bases). The ends were cut back, 0 bases at V and 6 bases at J, with 15 bases in the middle. The CDR3 is 16 residues long. CDR1 and CDR2 (germline): SGHDN, FVKESK.